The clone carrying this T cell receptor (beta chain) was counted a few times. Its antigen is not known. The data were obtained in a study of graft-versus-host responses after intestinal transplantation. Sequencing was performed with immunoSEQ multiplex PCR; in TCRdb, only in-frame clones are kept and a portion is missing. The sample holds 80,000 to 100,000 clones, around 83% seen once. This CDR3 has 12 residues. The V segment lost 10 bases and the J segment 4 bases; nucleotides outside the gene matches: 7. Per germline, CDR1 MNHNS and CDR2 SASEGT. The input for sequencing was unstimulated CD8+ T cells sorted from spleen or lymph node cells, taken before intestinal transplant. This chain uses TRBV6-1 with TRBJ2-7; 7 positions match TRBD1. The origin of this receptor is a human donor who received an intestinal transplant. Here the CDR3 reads CATRQGGYEQYF. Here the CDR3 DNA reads TGTGCCACCCGACAGGGCGGATACGAGCAGTACTTC.